A single sample gave rise to the 5 T cell receptor beta chains below, sequenced in a study of molecular identifiers for immune sequencing clone quantification. TCRdb redid the calling of the PCR reads with MiXCR, one entry per CDR3 protein. The data contain approximately 670,000 distinct CDR3 sequences, roughly 21% of them singletons. The specimen sequenced was naive CD8+ T cells from blood, with Jurkat cell RNA spiked in. Sample subset: FACS-sorted CD8+CD4-CCR7+CD45RA+ naive T cells. The origin of the receptors is a human donor in good health. Some libraries in this study had Jurkat cell RNA spiked in.

About this clonotype itself: A single base separates this from a much larger clone, so it may be a read error. The chain joins TRBV2 to TRBJ1-5, with TRBD1 matching over 9 bases. The CDR3 loop spans 14 amino acids. Germline-derived CDR1 and CDR2 are SNHLY and FYNNEI. CDR3 residues: CASSVQGASQPRHF. The CDR3, as DNA: TGTGCCAGCAGTGTACAGGGGGCTAGTCAGCCCCGGCATTTT.

There are many counts of this clonotype. The genes are TRBV14 and TRBJ2-7; D not resolved. Deletions cut 0 bases from V and 5 bases from J, with 8 bases between. Germline V lookup: CDR1 SGHDN, CDR2 FVKESK. The CDR3 loop spans 13 amino acids. Here the CDR3 reads CASSQEARDEQYF. The CDR3 DNA sequence: TGTGCCAGCAGCCAAGAGGCCCGGGACGAGCAGTACTTC.

This clonotype appeared many times. This chain links TRBV10-2 with TRBJ1-5; D uncertain. This CDR3 is built from 15 residues. Deletions cut 5 bases from V and 0 bases from J, with 11 bases between. From germline, CDR1 is WSHSY and CDR2 SAAADI. The DNA for the CDR3 is TGCGCCAGCAGTACGATGGCAGCTAGCAATCAGCCCCAGCATTTT. Translated, it gives CASSTMAASNQPQHF.

J is TRBJ2-5 and V is TRBV24-1, with 12 bases matching TRBD1. This CDR3 spans 16 amino acids. V gave up 6 bases and J gave up 5 bases; unmatched junction bases: 9. Germline loops: CDR1 KGHDR, CDR2 SFDVKD. The CDR3 is CATSPGTGGEWETQYF. In nucleotides, the CDR3 is TGTGCCACCAGTCCCGGGACAGGGGGCGAGTGGGAGACCCAGTACTTC.

This clonotype occurred many times. The genes are TRBV10-3 and TRBJ2-5; unclear D gene. The V gene's germline CDR1 is ENHRY and CDR2 SYGVKD. CDR3 size: 17 residues. Trimming took 0 bases from V and 5 from J, leaving 19 bases between them. CDR3 sequence (DNA): TGTGCCATCAGTGAGTCGGGTCGATCGGTAGTTCCGGAGACCCAGTACTTC. Translated: CAISESGRSVVPETQYF.